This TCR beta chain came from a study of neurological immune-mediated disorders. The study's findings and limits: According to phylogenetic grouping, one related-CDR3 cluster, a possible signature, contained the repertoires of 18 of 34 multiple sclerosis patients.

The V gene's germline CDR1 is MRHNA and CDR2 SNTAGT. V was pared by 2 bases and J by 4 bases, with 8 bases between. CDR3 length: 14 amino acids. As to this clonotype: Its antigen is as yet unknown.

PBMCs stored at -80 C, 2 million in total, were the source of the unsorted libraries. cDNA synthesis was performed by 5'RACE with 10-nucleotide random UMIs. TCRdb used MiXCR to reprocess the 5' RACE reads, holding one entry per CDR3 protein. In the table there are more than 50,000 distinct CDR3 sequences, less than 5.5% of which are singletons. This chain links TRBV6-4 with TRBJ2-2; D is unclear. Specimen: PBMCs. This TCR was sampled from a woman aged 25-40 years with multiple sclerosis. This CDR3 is CASSDKDGTGELFF. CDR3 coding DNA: TGTGCCAGCAGTGACAAGGACGGCACCGGGGAGCTGTTTTTT.